This paragraph reports one T cell receptor beta chain. It has no known antigen specificity. No base qualities exist here, and no much larger clone lies one base off it. Participants in the prospective study were aged 18 to 89 years, lived in more than 20 United States geographic areas, and enrolled through a virtual design. In the prospective study, participants were assigned to cohorts based on the clinical history participants reported in a screening survey and a study questionnaire. For ImmuneRACE Cohort 3, a participant was defined as recovered based on two consecutive negative NP/OP PCR tests, clearance by a healthcare professional, or resolution of symptoms. Each participant in the prospective study had whole blood, serum and a nasopharyngeal or oropharyngeal swab collected by mobile phlebotomists. Participants in the prospective study had the option to provide additional blood draws and questionnaires over a roughly two-month period. Blood samples from the prospective study were shipped frozen or at room temperature prior to DNA extraction.

The CDR3 covers 13 residues, taking in both the cysteine and the phenylalanine. Kept here is only the CDR3 DNA, which spans 39 bases and is read in frame from base 1. Relative to germline, V is 3 bases shorter and J is 2 bases shorter, with 7 bases between their ends. Per the germline V gene, KGHDR is the CDR1 and SFDVKD is the CDR2. This record comes from a study of blood T cell repertoires in COVID-19 (dated by TCRdb to 2019 to 2021). For the study in its entirety: Collaborator samples came from the United States, Italy and Spain and covered acute and convalescent phases of COVID-19. The prospective study material was composed of cDNA or gDNA derived from T cells, B-cell-depleted T cells, or PBMCs. Sample metadata almost always included a de-identified subject ID, COVID-19 status, age in years and sex. The repertoires were released in a freely available public database intended as a resource for research on the immune response to SARS-CoV-2. Subjects who had been exposed to COVID-19, were actively infected with it, or had recovered from it provided the deeply sampled blood TCRbeta repertoires that made up the dataset. Where available, HLA class I and class II types were taken from metadata supplied by the sample provider and were not determined by assay-based typing. The samples were drawn from the first 160 participants of the ongoing ImmuneRACE study and from about 1,200 subjects provided by 6 global collaborators. Study-wide conclusions, independent of this receptor: The amount of clinical and demographic metadata varied by source and participant and was provided uncurated.

The immunoSEQ Assay, a bias-controlled multiplex PCR, was used to amplify TCRbeta CDR3 regions from genomic DNA. The published analysis was carried out like this. Nucleated cell counts per sample were estimated from amplification of reference gene primers within the assay. To quantify the absolute abundance of each unique TCRbeta CDR3 rearrangement, sequence reads were collapsed and filtered. Productive Simpson clonality was computed per sample as the square root of Simpson's diversity index over productive rearrangements. In TCRdb, the immuneACCESS table is reduced to in-frame sequences with V and J assigned. These tables do not hold every clone; where another copy was compared, an unresolved V gene accounts for under half, and the others remain unexplained. V and J calls and clone size are as listed in that table; D and trimming were resolved from the DNA. Counted in this sample were fewer than 350,000 clones; around 86% of them appeared once. The top ten constitute 4.5% to 5.5% of the sample.

This sequence was found in a man aged 60 to 75 who had recovered from COVID-19. Sequencing was carried out using PBMCs or T cells enriched from blood (not recorded which). The chain uses TRBV24-1 and TRBJ2-7, with no confident D gene call. DNA sequence: TGTGCCACCAGTGATCCCAATGCCTACGAGCAGTACTTC. Protein translation: CATSDPNAYEQYF.